The 14 T cell receptor beta chains below come from one sample, sequenced in a study of CD8 T cells in ankylosing spondylitis. One entry per CDR3 protein results from TCRdb running MiXCR on the 5' RACE reads. The table has around 150,000 distinct CDR3 sequences, approximately 7.3% seen once. Sequencing was performed on blood, either unsorted or a sorted T cell fraction (not recorded which). The receptors derive from a female donor with ankylosing spondylitis or in good health (not recorded which).

This clonotype was seen a few times. The chain carries TRBV7-2 and TRBJ2-7; D not resolved. V lost 5 bases and J 2 bases, leaving 7 bases between the germline ends. From germline, CDR1 is SGHTA and CDR2 FQGNSA. The CDR3 runs to 12 residues. The CDR3 reads CASSPGPYEQYF. The CDR3 bases are TGTGCCAGCAGCCCCGGGCCCTACGAGCAGTACTTC.

This clonotype was picked up many times. The genes are TRBV19 and TRBJ1-1; 7 positions match TRBD1. Germline loops: CDR1 LNHDA, CDR2 SQIVND (reference sequence). The junction had 8 bases not matched to a gene; V was cut back by 6 bases and J by 7 bases. The CDR3 length is 13 residues. The CDR3 here is CASRDVAGGEAFF. Here the CDR3 DNA reads TGTGCCAGTAGAGATGTGGCAGGGGGTGAAGCTTTCTTT.

The chain carries TRBV7-9 and TRBJ2-7; TRBD1 is a possible D gene (7 bases). CDR1 is SEHNR, CDR2 FQNEAQ, per germline (reference sequence). This CDR3 region has 14 residues. With 5 bases removed from V and 3 bases from J, the gap between germline ends came to 14 bases. The CDR3 here is CASSQGGGYYEQYF. The CDR3, as DNA: TGTGCCAGCAGCCAGGGGGGCGGGTACTACGAGCAGTACTTC.

This clonotype was counted a few times. V usage is TRBV5-1 and J usage is TRBJ2-7; D is possibly TRBD1 or TRBD2 (5 bases each). V lost 0 bases and J 0 bases, leaving 13 bases between the germline ends. Germline lookup yields CDR1 SGHRS and CDR2 YFSETQ. CDR3 size: 16 residues. CDR3 bases: TGCGCCAGCAGCTTGGCCCCAGGGACCTTCTCCTACGAGCAGTACTTC. It codes for CASSLAPGTFSYEQYF.

This clonotype was detected ten times or more. The rearrangement joins TRBV14 to TRBJ2-2; TRBD1 is a possible D gene (6 bases). V was pared by 4 bases and J by 0 bases, with 9 bases between. Germline V gene data show CDR1 as SGHDN and CDR2 as FVKESK. This CDR3 has 15 residues. The CDR3 nucleotides are TGTGCCAGCAGCCGGGGACAAACGAACACCGGGGAGCTGTTTTTT. Translated: CASSRGQTNTGELFF.

This chain joins TRBV5-4 and TRBJ2-3; TRBD2 agrees at 8 bases. Germline loops: CDR1 SGHNT, CDR2 YYREEE (reference sequence). The CDR3 length is 14 residues. Trimming at V came to 7 bases and at J to 2 bases, leaving 6 bases not matched to a gene. CDR3 coding DNA: TGTGCCAGCCAACGGGAGGGCCCCACAGATACGCAGTATTTT. Protein sequence: CASQREGPTDTQYF.

The J gene is TRBJ2-1, the V gene TRBV5-6, with D possibly being TRBD2 (5 bases). The V gene lost 3 bases and the J gene lost 1 base, with 20 bases spanning the gap. CDR1 SGHDT and CDR2 YYEEEE come from the germline V gene. The CDR3 extends over 18 amino acids. The CDR3 bases are TGTGCCAGCAGCTCTCGGTGGGTGAGGGCGAATTCCTACAATGAGCAGTTCTTC. Translating gives CASSSRWVRANSYNEQFF.

This clonotype was counted ten times or more. V gene TRBV29-1 combines with J gene TRBJ1-2; 7 bases map to TRBD1. Germline assignment: CDR1 SQVTM and CDR2 ANQGSEA. Trimming removed 7 bases from V and 8 bases from J; junction bases left unmatched: 7. The CDR3 is 11 amino acids. This chain's CDR3 is CSAVTGDGYTF. As DNA, the CDR3 is TGCAGCGCCGTAACAGGGGACGGCTACACCTTC.

Only a few counts were recorded for this clonotype. The CDR3 region has the DNA TGCAGTCTGGGAGCGGGGACCACGAATACGCAGTATTTT. Encoded protein: CSLGAGTTNTQYF. The rearrangement uses TRBV20-1 and TRBJ2-3; 7 nucleotides align to TRBD2. Unmatched junction bases numbered 12, after V lost 8 bases and J lost 7 bases. Germline V gives CDR1 DFQATT, CDR2 SNEGSKA (reference sequence). The CDR3 spans 13 residues.

Many counts were recorded for this clonotype. This chain connects TRBV5-1 to TRBJ2-1; 7 nucleotides line up with TRBD2. The V and J ends lost 6 bases and 8 bases, in that order; junction bases with no gene match: 17. From germline, CDR1 is SGHRS and CDR2 YFSETQ. The length of the CDR3 is 16 residues. The CDR3 DNA reads as TGCGCCAGCACCCAGGACTTGGGGGGGAGGGCCGATGAGCAGTTCTTC. Its translation: CASTQDLGGRADEQFF.

This clonotype showed up many times. The J gene is TRBJ2-5, the V gene TRBV20-1; 10 bases align to TRBD2. This CDR3 spans 15 amino acids. Trimming removed 6 bases from V and 5 bases from J; junction bases left unmatched: 12. Germline CDR1 is DFQATT and CDR2 is SNEGSKA (reference sequence). This CDR3 is CSAVEASGGLETQYF. The CDR3 DNA reads TGCAGTGCAGTGGAGGCTAGCGGGGGCTTGGAGACCCAGTACTTC.

Many counts were recorded for this clonotype. This chain links TRBV20-1 with TRBJ2-3, with D uncertain. The CDR3 extends over 15 amino acids. Germline V lookup: CDR1 DFQATT, CDR2 SNEGSKA (reference sequence). V was shortened by 1 base and J by 1 base, with 12 bases between the two germline ends. DNA for the CDR3: TGCAGTGCTAGAGGGGCAACAGCTCGCACAGATACGCAGTATTTT. This translates into CSARGATARTDTQYF.

This clonotype has a count of ten or more. One end of the junction does not line up with germline, which may come from a read error. This sequence joins TRBV7-7 and TRBJ2-5, with D perhaps matching TRBD2 (5 bases). CDR1 SSHAT and CDR2 FNYEAQ come from the germline V gene (reference sequence). CDR3 size: 15 residues. This CDR3 is CASSLAHEARETQYF. The CDR3 coding sequence is TGTGCTAGCAGCTTAGCGCACGAGGCGCGGGAGACCCAGTACTTC.

The table lists this clonotype with many counts. The chain is built from TRBV12-3 or TRBV12-4 and TRBJ1-1, with D unclear. The germline V and J ends were trimmed by 8 bases and 5 bases, with 12 bases remaining between them. CDR3 size: 12 residues. CDR3 in amino acids: CASGEGETEAFF. The CDR3 nucleotides are TGTGCCAGCGGAGAAGGAGAGACTGAAGCTTTCTTT.